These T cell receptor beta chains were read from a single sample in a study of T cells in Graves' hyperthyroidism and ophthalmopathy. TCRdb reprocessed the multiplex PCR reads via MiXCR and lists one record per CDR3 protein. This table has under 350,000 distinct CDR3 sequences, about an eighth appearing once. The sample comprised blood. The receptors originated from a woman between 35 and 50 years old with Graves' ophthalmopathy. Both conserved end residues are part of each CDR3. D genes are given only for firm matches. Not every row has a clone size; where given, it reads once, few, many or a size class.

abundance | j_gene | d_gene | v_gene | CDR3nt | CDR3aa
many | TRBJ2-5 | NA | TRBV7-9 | TGTGCCAGCAGCTTACCGGGGGCGCAGGAGACCCAGTACTTC | CASSLPGAQETQYF
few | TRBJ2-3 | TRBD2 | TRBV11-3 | TGTGCCAGCAGCTTCATACTCGGGGGGGCCGGCACAGATACGCAGTATTTT | CASSFILGGAGTDTQYF
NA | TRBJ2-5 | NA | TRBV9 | TGTGCCAGCAGCGCCGACCCCGGTGATAGAAGTTGGGAAGAGACCCAGTACTTC | CASSADPGDRSWEETQYF
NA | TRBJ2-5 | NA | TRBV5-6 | TGTGCCAGCAGCTTCGCCGGGACAAAAGAGACCCAGTACTTC | CASSFAGTKETQYF
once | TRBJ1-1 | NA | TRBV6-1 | TGTGCCAGCGGCGTGAACACTGGAGCTTTCTTT | CASGVNTGAFF
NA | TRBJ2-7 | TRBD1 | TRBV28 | TGTGCCAGCGAGACCGGGACAGGGCCCTACGAGCAGTACTTC | CASETGTGPYEQYF
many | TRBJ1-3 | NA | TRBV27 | TGTGCCAGCAGTAAGGCCAGGGCCCATGGAAACACCATATATTTT | CASSKARAHGNTIYF
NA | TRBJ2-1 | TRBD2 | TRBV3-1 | TGTGCCAGCAGCCAAAAACTAGCGGCCCCCTACAATGAGCAGTTCTTC | CASSQKLAAPYNEQFF
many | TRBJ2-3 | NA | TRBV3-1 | TGTGCCAGCAGCCCCCGGGGACTGAGAAACACAGATACGCAGTATTTT | CASSPRGLRNTDTQYF
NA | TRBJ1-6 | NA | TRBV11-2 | TGTGCCAGCAGCTTAGAGTACAACACAAATAATTCACCCCTCCACTTT | CASSLEYNTNNSPLHF
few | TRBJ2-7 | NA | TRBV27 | TGTGCCAGCCGGGTCGGTCAGGTACCGTACGAGCAGTACTTC | CASRVGQVPYEQYF
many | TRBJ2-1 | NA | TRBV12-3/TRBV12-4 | TGTGCCAGCACCCTTCCGGGTCGAGGTAATGAGCAGTTCTTC | CASTLPGRGNEQFF
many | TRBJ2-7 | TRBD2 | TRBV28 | TGTGCCAGCAGGCATCCTAGCGGGAGGGGGTCCTACGAGCAGTACTTC | CASRHPSGRGSYEQYF
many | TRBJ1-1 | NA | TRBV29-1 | TGCAGCGTTGTAAGGGGCGAAACGAACACTGAAGCTTTCTTT | CSVVRGETNTEAFF
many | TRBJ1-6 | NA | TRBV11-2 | TGTGCCAGCAGCCTAGTCACGGGCAGGGCCCAAAATTCACCCCTCCACTTT | CASSLVTGRAQNSPLHF
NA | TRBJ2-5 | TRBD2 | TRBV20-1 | TGCAGTGCTAGAGTTTATGTCGGGGGGGAGACCCAGTACTTC | CSARVYVGGETQYF
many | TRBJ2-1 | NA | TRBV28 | TGTGCCAGCAGTCTCACTGTGACCCCGGGGAGCTCCTACAATGAGCAGTTCTTC | CASSLTVTPGSSYNEQFF
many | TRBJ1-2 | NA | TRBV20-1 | TGCAGTGCCACACGACAGACTAACTATGGCTACACCTTC | CSATRQTNYGYTF
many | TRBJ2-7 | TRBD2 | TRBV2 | TGTGCCAGCAGGGTACTAGCGGTCTACGAGCAGTACTTC | CASRVLAVYEQYF
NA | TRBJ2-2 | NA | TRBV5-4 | TGTGCCAGCAGCCGTAGACGGGGCACCGGGGAGCTGTTTTTT | CASSRRRGTGELFF
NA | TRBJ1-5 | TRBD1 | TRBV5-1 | TGCGCCAGCAGCTTGTTCCCCGGGACAGAAAATCAGCCCCAGCATTTT | CASSLFPGTENQPQHF
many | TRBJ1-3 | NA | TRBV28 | TGTGCCAGCAGCTTAGGGCGACGGAACACCATATATTTT | CASSLGRRNTIYF
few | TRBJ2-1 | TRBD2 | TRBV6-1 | TGTGCCAGCAGTGGACCTAGCGGGGTGCAGTTCTTC | CASSGPSGVQFF
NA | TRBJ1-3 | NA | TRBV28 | TGTGCCAGCAGTTTAATCCAAAGGGGAAACACCATATATTTT | CASSLIQRGNTIYF
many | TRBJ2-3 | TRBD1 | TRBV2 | TGTGCCAGCAGCGCCGACAGGGAGGATACGCAGTATTTT | CASSADREDTQYF
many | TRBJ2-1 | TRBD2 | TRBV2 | TGTGCCAGCAGGCGGCTAGCGGGGAGCTCCTACAATGAGCAGTTCTTC | CASRRLAGSSYNEQFF
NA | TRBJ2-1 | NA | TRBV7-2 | TGTGCCAGCAGCTTAAGACTAGGGGGGGGTTTGGATGAGCAGTTCTTC | CASSLRLGGGLDEQFF
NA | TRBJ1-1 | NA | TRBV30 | TGTGCCTGGAGCCGCGGGGTGGACACTGAAGCTTTCTTT | CAWSRGVDTEAFF
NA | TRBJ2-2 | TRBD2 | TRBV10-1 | TGCGCCAGCAGCCTGACGTCCCTAGCGGGAGGGCCGGTCGGGGAGCTGTTTTTT | CASSLTSLAGGPVGELFF
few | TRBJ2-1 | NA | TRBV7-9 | TGTGCCAGCAGTCCCCCGCTACACCCATACAATGAGCAGTTCTTC | CASSPPLHPYNEQFF
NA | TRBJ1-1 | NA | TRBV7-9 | TGTGCCAGCAGCTTAGCGGGCAGAATGAACACTGAAGCTTTCTTT | CASSLAGRMNTEAFF
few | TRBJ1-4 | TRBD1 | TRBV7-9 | TGTGCCAGCAGCTCGTACAGGGGAACTAATGAAAAACTGTTTTTT | CASSSYRGTNEKLFF
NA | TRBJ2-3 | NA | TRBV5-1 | TGCGCCAGCAGTGCCGGGGGCTCCGACACAGATACGCAGTATTTT | CASSAGGSDTDTQYF